The next 18 T cell receptor beta chains were all read from a single sample in a study of technical replicates of blood from several donors. Using immunoSEQ multiplex PCR, the repertoire was profiled, and TCRdb retains in-frame clones only, with some absent. The sample includes 100,000 or so clones, roughly 96% of them seen just once. Sequenced: T cells isolated from PBMCs. The source of these receptors is a human donor in good health.

The chain has TRBV6-6 and TRBJ1-5; D remains ambiguous. V was cut by 0 bases and J by 2 bases, with 8 bases left in between. CDR3 size: 15 residues. Germline V CDR1 and CDR2: MNHNY, SVGAGI (reference sequence). In DNA, the CDR3 is TGTGCCAGCAGTTACTCCTGGGGAGGCAATCAGCCCCAGCATTTT. Translated, it gives CASSYSWGGNQPQHF.

The chain is built from TRBV5-1 and TRBJ2-7; maybe TRBD1 (7 bases). V was shortened by 0 bases and J by 2 bases, with 15 bases between the two germline ends. The germline V gene encodes CDR1 SGHRS and CDR2 YFSETQ. This CDR3 is 16 amino acids long. The CDR3: CASSLAAGQLTYEQYF. Here the CDR3 DNA reads TGCGCCAGCAGCTTGGCCGCGGGACAGCTCACCTACGAGCAGTACTTC.

This clone showed up just a few times. The chain employs TRBV18 and TRBJ1-2; D not resolved. V gave up 2 bases and J gave up 3 bases, with 7 bases separating them. The CDR3 has 13 amino acids. Germline lookup yields CDR1 KGHSH and CDR2 LQKENI. For the CDR3, the DNA is TGTGCCAGCTCACCAGAGAGTCACTATGGCTACACCTTC. Translating it yields CASSPESHYGYTF.

Of note for this clone: Other DNA sequences in this sample translate to the same CDR3. The rearrangement uses TRBV5-1 and TRBJ2-7; 7 positions agree with TRBD1. The length of the CDR3 is 13 residues. The V and J ends lost 3 bases and 2 bases, in that order; junction bases with no gene match: 2. Germline V lookup: CDR1 SGHRS, CDR2 YFSETQ. In nucleotides, the CDR3 is TGCGCCAGCAGCTCCGGGACAGCCTACGAGCAGTACTTC. It is translated as CASSSGTAYEQYF.

This sequence joins TRBV6-9 and TRBJ2-5; 13 bases are a match to TRBD2. The end of the DNA is better explained by TRBJ2-7, so the J call may be wrong. This CDR3 region has 20 residues. Germline lookup yields CDR1 MNHGY and CDR2 SVAAGI. CDR3 protein: CASSHLPLAGLAGAYYEQYF. CDR3 bases: TGTGCCAGCAGTCATCTTCCCCTTGCCGGACTAGCGGGGGCCTACTACGAGCAGTACTTC.

The rearrangement joins TRBV7-2 to TRBJ1-2; possible D gene TRBD1, 5 bases. CDR1 is SGHTA, CDR2 FQGNSA, per germline. The CDR3 is 14 amino acids. V lost 1 base to trimming and J lost 3 bases, with 9 bases between them. CDR3 protein: CASSLGEGYYGYTF. The DNA for the CDR3 is TGTGCCAGCAGCTTAGGGGAGGGGTACTATGGCTACACCTTC.

J is TRBJ2-7 and V is TRBV19, with TRBD2 matching 7 bases. The CDR3 runs to 12 residues. Germline V CDR1 and CDR2: LNHDA, SQIVND (reference sequence). V shed 10 bases, J shed 5 bases, and the junction held 8 bases outside the gene matches. The CDR3 DNA reads TGTGCCAACGGCAGGGAGGGCGACGAGCAGTACTTC. Protein product: CANGREGDEQYF.

This chain uses TRBV27 with TRBJ2-2; no clear D. This CDR3 has 12 amino acids. Germline V lookup: CDR1 MNHEY, CDR2 SMNVEV (reference sequence). V lost 3 bases and J 6 bases, leaving 5 bases between the germline ends. CDR3 in amino acids: CASSFWPGELFF. DNA for the CDR3: TGTGCCAGCAGTTTTTGGCCCGGGGAGCTGTTTTTT.

CDR3 amino acids: CASSLAGTLYEQYF. The CDR3 DNA reads as TGTGCCAGCTCACTAGCCGGGACTCTCTACGAGCAGTACTTC. The chain is built from TRBV18 and TRBJ2-7; possible D gene TRBD2, 6 bases. Trimming pared 4 bases from V and 3 bases from J, leaving 13 bases between. The CDR3 runs to 14 residues. CDR1 and CDR2 from the germline V gene are KGHSH and LQKENI.

The chain has TRBV7-9 and TRBJ1-1, with D possibly being TRBD1 (5 bases). This CDR3 has 15 amino acids. Trimming removed 5 bases from V and 1 base from J, with 14 bases in between. The V gene's germline CDR1 is SEHNR and CDR2 FQNEAQ (reference sequence). The DNA of the CDR3 is TGTGCCAGCAGCGACGGCCCCAGGGCGAACACTGAAGCTTTCTTT. Protein: CASSDGPRANTEAFF.

The chain combines TRBV7-3 with TRBJ2-7, with TRBD1 matching over 8 bases. CDR3 size: 13 residues. J gave up 4 bases and V 4 bases, and 3 bases lay outside the gene matches. Germline V gene sequence: CDR1 SGHTA, CDR2 FQGTGA. In nucleotides, the CDR3 is TGTGCCAGCAGCTCTGGGACAGGTTACGAGCAGTACTTC. Translation: CASSSGTGYEQYF. Filled out from reference TRBV7-3 and TRBJ2-7, the complete variable domain reads GAGVSQTPSNKVTEKGKYVELRCDPISGHTALYWYRQSLGQGPEFLIYFQGTGAADDSGLPNDRFFAVRPEGSVSTLKIQRTERGDSAVYLCASSSGTGYEQYFGPGTRLTVT.

The chain couples TRBV5-1 to TRBJ1-4; TRBD1 is a possible D gene (5 bases). Trimming removed 4 bases from V and 5 bases from J, with 12 bases in between. Germline CDR1 is SGHRS and CDR2 is YFSETQ. The CDR3 sequence is 14 residues long. The DNA of the CDR3 is TGCGCCAGCAGCGACGACAGACCGAATGAAAAACTGTTTTTT. This gives the protein CASSDDRPNEKLFF.

The chain is built from TRBV6-1 and TRBJ2-7; a possible D gene is TRBD2 (5 bases). V was clipped by 8 bases and J by 3 bases, with 20 bases between them. Germline V CDR1 and CDR2: MNHNS, SASEGT. The CDR3 covers 15 residues. Written as DNA, the CDR3 is TGTGCCAGCGACCAAACCCCGGGAAGAGGCTACGAGCAGTACTTC. This gives the protein CASDQTPGRGYEQYF.

The rearrangement uses TRBV5-1 and TRBJ2-7; a possible D gene is TRBD2 (7 bases). The V and J ends lost 1 base and 5 bases respectively, with 16 bases between them. This CDR3 contains 15 residues. CDR1 and CDR2 (germline): SGHRS, YFSETQ. The CDR3 sequence: CASSLFRGALDEQYF. The CDR3 DNA reads as TGCGCCAGCAGCTTGTTTCGGGGGGCGCTGGACGAGCAGTACTTC.

This sequence joins TRBV29-1 and TRBJ2-7; perhaps TRBD2 as D (5 bases). CDR3 length equals 14 residues. Germline CDR1 and CDR2: SQVTM and ANQGSEA. V was clipped by 0 bases and J by 6 bases, with 15 bases between them. CDR3 amino acids: CSVEDMGLRGEQYF. CDR3 bases: TGCAGCGTTGAAGATATGGGTCTCCGGGGCGAGCAGTACTTC.

The CDR3 sequence is CASSQGQVASSPLHF. The CDR3 DNA sequence: TGCGCCAGCAGCCAAGGGCAAGTTGCTAGTTCACCCCTCCACTTT. The chain uses TRBV4-1 and TRBJ1-6, with D uncertain. Deletions cut 1 base from V and 9 bases from J, with 13 bases between. The CDR3 contains 15 residues. Germline-derived CDR1 and CDR2 are MGHRA and YSYEKL.

The chain employs TRBV5-1 and TRBJ2-7; 8 bases align to TRBD1. V shed 4 bases and J 3 bases; nucleotides not matched to a gene: 12. The CDR3 extends over 16 amino acids. The V gene's germline CDR1 is SGHRS and CDR2 YFSETQ. The CDR3 DNA is TGCGCCAGCAGCCTATCCCGGGCAGGGGGCAACTACGAGCAGTACTTC. This encodes CASSLSRAGGNYEQYF.

The rearrangement links TRBV29-1 to TRBJ2-3; 8 positions agree with TRBD2. This CDR3 spans 13 amino acids. J was trimmed by 5 bases and V by 4 bases; bases with no gene match: 5. Germline CDR1 and CDR2: SQVTM and ANQGSEA. Here the CDR3 reads CSVVGLVVDTQYF. In DNA form, the CDR3 reads TGCAGCGTTGTGGGACTAGTGGTAGATACGCAGTATTTT.